This T cell receptor beta chain came from a study of T cells in Graves' hyperthyroidism and ophthalmopathy. Study observations and caveats: Ophthalmopathy was told apart from stable hyperthyroidism by a 13 V-J model. Blood also carried most thyroid clonotypes expanded above 0.001.

The germline gives CDR1 DFQATT, CDR2 SNEGSKA (reference sequence). V was trimmed by 5 bases and J by 11 bases, leaving 13 bases between them. The CDR3 covers 11 residues. PBMCs came from 9 to 10 ml fresh peripheral blood. This clonotype has just a few counts. Its antigen remains unidentified. RNA transcripts yielded amplified TCR beta CDR3 regions. An initial round of RT-PCR targeting the TCR CDR3 relied on the HTBI primer set. TCRdb used MiXCR to reprocess the multiplex PCR reads, holding one entry per CDR3 protein. The sample contains approximately 370,000 distinct CDR3 sequences, about a sixth of which appear only once.

The specimen sequenced was blood. The chain has TRBV20-1 and TRBJ1-5, with D tentatively TRBD1 (5 bases). The sequence was obtained from a woman between 25 and 40 years old with Graves' hyperthyroidism that later progressed to Graves' ophthalmopathy. CDR3 sequence: CSAPDRGAQHF. The CDR3 bases are TGCAGTGCTCCCGACCGGGGGGCCCAGCATTTT.